The text below deals with one T cell receptor beta chain. The specificity of this receptor is unknown. No qualities accompany the bases; no much larger clone lies one base away. To prepare the library, the immunoSEQ multiplex PCR assay was applied. TCRdb re-hosts the immuneACCESS table, in-frame sequences only. Its copies lack some clones; in the studies checked, an unresolved V gene accounts for under half of them, and the cause for the rest is not known. The sample table shows 1,500 to 2,000 clones, and roughly 89% are seen once. In total, the top ten clones hold roughly 6.5% of the sample. The sample originates from a study of tumor T cells in aggressive B-cell lymphoma (TCRdb year 2017). The clonotype comes from an adult with diffuse large B cell lymphoma. The sequencing input was tumor tissue.

The bases are TGTGCCAGCAGCTCTGGGACAGGGGTCAGTGAGCAGTTCTTC. It encodes CASSSGTGVSEQFF. Recombination joined TRBV7-9 with TRBJ2-1; 10 middle bases align to TRBD1. The CDR3, from cysteine to phenylalanine, totals 14 residues. This entry keeps only the CDR3 DNA: 42 bases, framed from base 1. CDR1 is given as SEHNR and CDR2 as FQNEAQ, both from the germline V gene (reference sequence). V is trimmed back by 4 bases and J by 9 bases, and the junction contains 6 bases that no gene match accounts for.